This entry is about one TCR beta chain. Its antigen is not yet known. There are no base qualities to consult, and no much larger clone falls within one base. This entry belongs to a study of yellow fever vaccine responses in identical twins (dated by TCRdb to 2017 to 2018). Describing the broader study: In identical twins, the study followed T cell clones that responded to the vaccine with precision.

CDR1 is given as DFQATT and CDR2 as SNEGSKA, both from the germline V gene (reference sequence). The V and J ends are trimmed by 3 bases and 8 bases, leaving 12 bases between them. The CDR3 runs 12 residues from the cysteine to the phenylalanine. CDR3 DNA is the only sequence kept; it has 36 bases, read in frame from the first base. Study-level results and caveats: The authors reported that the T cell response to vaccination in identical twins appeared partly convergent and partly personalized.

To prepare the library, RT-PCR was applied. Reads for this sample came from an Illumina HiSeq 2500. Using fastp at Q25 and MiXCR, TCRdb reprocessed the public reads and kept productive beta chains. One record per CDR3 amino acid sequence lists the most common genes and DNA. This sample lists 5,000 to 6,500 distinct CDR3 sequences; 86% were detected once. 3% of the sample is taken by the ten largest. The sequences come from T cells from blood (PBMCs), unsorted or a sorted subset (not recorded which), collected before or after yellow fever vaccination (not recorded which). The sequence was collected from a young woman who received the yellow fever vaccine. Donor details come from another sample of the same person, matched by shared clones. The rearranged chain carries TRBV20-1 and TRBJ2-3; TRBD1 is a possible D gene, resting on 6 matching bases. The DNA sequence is TGCAGTGCTAGGGAAGACAGGCTTACGCAGTATTTT. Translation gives CSAREDRLTQYF.